A single sample is the source of the 21 T cell receptor beta chains below, sequenced in a study of T-cell memory formation after mild COVID-19. A single record per CDR3 protein comes from TCRdb applying MiXCR to the 5' RACE reads. The repertoire holds 200,000 to 300,000 distinct CDR3 sequences, 7.5% to 10% seen once, with roughly a fifth in the top ten. The sequenced material came from PBMCs or a T cell subset sorted from them (not recorded which). The receptor source for this set is a man aged 18 to 29 who had mild COVID-19 (a few samples of this study predate the infection). Cell type and time point are not known.

This clonotype was detected only a few times. This sequence joins TRBV4-2 and TRBJ2-3; 8 positions match TRBD2. V shed 4 bases and J 4 bases; nucleotides not matched to a gene: 10. Germline values: CDR1 LGHNA, CDR2 YNFKEQ. This CDR3 is built from 16 residues. CDR3 sequence: CASSPRAGTRSDTQYF. CDR3 bases: TGTGCCAGCAGCCCCCGCGCGGGGACTAGGTCAGATACGCAGTATTTT.

This clonotype was seen a handful of times. The chain employs TRBV6-6 and TRBJ1-1, with D unclear. The germline V gene has CDR1 MNHNY and CDR2 SVGAGI (reference sequence). V lost 2 bases to trimming and J lost 5 bases, with 9 bases between them. The CDR3 loop spans 13 amino acids. DNA for the CDR3: TGTGCCAGCAGTTACCCGGTAGGGACTGAAGCTTTCTTT. This sequence encodes CASSYPVGTEAFF.

This clonotype was observed a few times. V gene TRBV4-1 combines with J gene TRBJ1-2; weak D call: TRBD1 (6 bases). Germline CDR1 and CDR2: MGHRA and YSYEKL. V dropped 4 bases and J dropped 5 bases, with 11 bases sitting between them. The length of the CDR3 is 13 residues. The chain's CDR3 is CASSRTGAYGYTF. Here the CDR3 DNA reads TGCGCCAGCAGCCGAACGGGGGCTTATGGCTACACCTTC.

This clonotype was recorded many times. The chain joins TRBV5-1 to TRBJ2-1, with 7 bases aligning to TRBD2. This CDR3 spans 15 amino acids. Germline CDR1 SGHRS, CDR2 YFSETQ. Trimming at V came to 3 bases and at J to 6 bases, leaving 9 bases not matched to a gene. CDR3 coding DNA: TGCGCCAGCAGCTCCCGCCCTAGCGGCCCCAATGAGCAGTTCTTC. Translating it yields CASSSRPSGPNEQFF. Full variable domain (rest looked up from reference TRBV5-1 and TRBJ2-1): KAGVTQTPRYLIKTRGQQVTLSCSPISGHRSVSWYQQTPGQGLQFLFEYFSETQRNKGNFPGRFSGRQFSNSRSEMNVSTLELGDSALYLCASSSRPSGPNEQFFGPGTRLTVL.

This clonotype was seen a few times. The rearrangement joins TRBV9 to TRBJ1-5, with 8 bases matching TRBD1. The CDR3 loop spans 16 amino acids. V gave up 4 bases and J gave up 4 bases; unmatched junction bases: 10. Germline V gives CDR1 SGDLS, CDR2 YYNGEE. The CDR3 here is CASSPGTGASNQPQHF. The CDR3 DNA sequence: TGTGCCAGCAGCCCGGGGACAGGAGCATCTAATCAGCCCCAGCATTTT. Full variable domain (remainder filled in from reference TRBV9 and TRBJ1-5): DSGVTQTPKHLITATGQRVTLRCSPRSGDLSVYWYQQSLDQGLQFLIQYYNGEERAKGNILERFSAQQFPDLHSELNLSSLELGDSALYFCASSPGTGASNQPQHFGDGTRLSIL.

The DNA of the CDR3 is TGCGCCAGCAGCCAGGGGGGACTAGCGGGTACGGCAGATACGCAGTATTTT. Translated: CASSQGGLAGTADTQYF. The chain links TRBV4-1 to TRBJ2-3; 12 bases agree with TRBD2. Germline V CDR1 and CDR2: MGHRA, YSYEKL. The CDR3 totals 17 residues. The trim removed 3 bases at V and 4 bases at J, leaving 8 bases unmatched.

This clonotype was picked up many times. The gene calls are TRBV5-1 and TRBJ2-2, with TRBD1 as a possible D gene (6 bases). Germline assignment: CDR1 SGHRS and CDR2 YFSETQ. CDR3 length: 15 amino acids. Trimming left V 7 bases short and J 4 bases short, with 17 bases between. The CDR3 is CASLSFGGGTGELFF. The CDR3 bases are TGCGCCAGCCTGTCCTTTGGGGGCGGCACCGGGGAGCTGTTTTTT.

The chain uses TRBV2 and TRBJ1-5; D not certain. From germline, CDR1 is SNHLY and CDR2 FYNNEI. The CDR3 runs to 13 residues. The germline V and J ends were trimmed by 8 bases and 1 base, with 9 bases remaining between them. CDR3 amino acids: CASGDMSNQPQHF. For the CDR3, the DNA is TGTGCCAGCGGGGATATGAGCAATCAGCCCCAGCATTTT.

This chain connects TRBV10-1 to TRBJ2-7, with a weak D call TRBD1 (6 bases). This CDR3 contains 12 residues. Germline V gene sequence: CDR1 WNHNN, CDR2 SYGVQD (reference sequence). V was shortened by 6 bases and J by 6 bases, with 12 bases between the two germline ends. The CDR3 DNA reads as TGCGCCAGCAGCCGGGACATTGGCGAGCAGTACTTC. This codes for CASSRDIGEQYF.

This clonotype showed up just a few times. The V and J genes are TRBV6-5 and TRBJ1-3; D unclear. V gave up 0 bases and J gave up 4 bases, with 13 bases separating them. The V gene's germline CDR1 is MNHEY and CDR2 SVGAGI. The CDR3 is 16 residues long. The CDR3 DNA sequence: TGTGCCAGCAGTTACTCTAGGCCGTCTGGAGGAAACACCATATATTTT. Translated, it gives CASSYSRPSGGNTIYF.

This clonotype was seen ten or more times. The chain links TRBV5-1 to TRBJ2-2; D may be TRBD2 (5 bases). CDR3 length: 13 amino acids. Germline CDR1 reads SGHRS; CDR2 reads YFSETQ. V gave up 0 bases and J gave up 7 bases, with 7 bases separating them. CDR3 sequence (DNA): TGCGCCAGCAGCTTGGTCGGGATCGGGGAGCTGTTTTTT. Translation gives CASSLVGIGELFF.

On this clonotype: At one boundary the junction diverges from the germline segment, which might be a read error. DNA of the CDR3: TGTGCTAGCAGCTTTTCCTCGTATACCGTGAATGAGCAGTTCTTC. Its translation is CASSFSSYTVNEQFF. J is TRBJ2-1 and V is TRBV7-7; D not certain. The CDR3 consists of 15 residues. The germline CDR1 and CDR2 sequences are SSHAT and FNYEAQ (reference sequence).

This clonotype has a handful of counts. The J gene is TRBJ1-5, the V gene TRBV12-3 or TRBV12-4; D is unresolved. The CDR3 runs to 11 residues. Trimming shortened V by 6 bases and J by 8 bases, and 8 bases separated the two germline ends. The CDR3, as DNA: TGTGCCAGCAGGGAGGCTGAGCCCCAGCATTTT. Its protein product is CASREAEPQHF.

The chain is built from TRBV7-9 and TRBJ2-3, with TRBD2 identical over 8 bases. V lost 1 base to trimming and J lost 2 bases; unmatched junction nucleotides: 5. CDR1 and CDR2 from the germline V gene are SEHNR and FQNEAQ (reference sequence). The CDR3 length is 16 residues. CDR3 region: CASSLVGGGYTDTQYF. As DNA, the CDR3 is TGTGCCAGCAGCTTAGTCGGGGGGGGATACACAGATACGCAGTATTTT.

The chain carries TRBV27 and TRBJ2-2, with a possible D match to TRBD1 (6 bases). The V end lost 2 bases, the J end lost 2 bases, and 15 bases lay between the germline ends. This CDR3 is built from 17 residues. The germline gives CDR1 MNHEY, CDR2 SMNVEV (reference sequence). This CDR3 is CASSLAPGTPNTGELFF. For the CDR3, the DNA is TGTGCCAGCAGTTTAGCCCCGGGGACACCAAACACCGGGGAGCTGTTTTTT.

This clonotype was seen only a few times. This chain uses TRBV10-3 with TRBJ1-5; D uncertain. This CDR3 has 15 amino acids. The germline V gene encodes CDR1 ENHRY and CDR2 SYGVKD. The germline V and J ends were trimmed by 2 bases and 5 bases, with 13 bases remaining between them. The CDR3 nucleotides read TGTGCCATCAGTGAGACACAAATTGGGGATCAGCCCCAGCATTTT. Encoded protein: CAISETQIGDQPQHF.

V and J are TRBV7-2 and TRBJ1-4; D possibly corresponds to TRBD1 (6 bases). The CDR3 covers 13 residues. CDR1 and CDR2 from the germline V gene are SGHTA and FQGNSA. Trimming removed 6 bases from V and 6 bases from J, with 11 bases in between. The CDR3 loop reads CASRRGPDEKLFF. In nucleotides, the CDR3 is TGTGCCAGCAGGCGGGGGCCAGATGAAAAACTGTTTTTT.

V gene TRBV10-3 combines with J gene TRBJ2-1; 12 bases line up with TRBD2. The germline gives CDR1 ENHRY, CDR2 SYGVKD. V was pared by 8 bases and J by 0 bases, with 2 bases of the junction left unmatched. This CDR3 contains 15 residues. CDR3 sequence: CAIGLAGSSYNEQFF. The CDR3 coding sequence is TGTGCCATCGGACTAGCGGGGAGCTCCTACAATGAGCAGTTCTTC.

This chain joins TRBV5-1 and TRBJ1-4; no reliable D call. The CDR3 covers 14 residues. Trimming cost V 1 base and J 7 bases, with 11 bases left between them. CDR1 is SGHRS and CDR2 is YFSETQ in the germline V gene. DNA for the CDR3: TGCGCCAGCAGCTTGTCCCCGCCGGGTGAAAAACTGTTTTTT. This sequence encodes CASSLSPPGEKLFF.

The table lists this clonotype with a few counts. CDR3 protein: CASSSGSSYNSPLHF. The CDR3 DNA is TGTGCCAGTTCAAGCGGGAGCTCCTATAATTCACCCCTCCACTTT. The V gene is TRBV19, the J gene TRBJ1-6, with unresolved D. V lost 8 bases, J lost 0 bases, and 11 bases lay in between. CDR1 is LNHDA and CDR2 is SQIVND in the germline V gene (reference sequence). CDR3 length: 15 amino acids. The variable domain in full, with the rest retrieved from reference TRBV19 and TRBJ1-6, is DGGITQSPKYLFRKEGQNVTLSCEQNLNHDAMYWYRQDPGQGLRLIYYSQIVNDFQKGDIAEGYSVSREKKESFPLTVTSAQKNPTAFYLCASSSGSSYNSPLHFGNGTRLTVT.

There are a few counts of this clonotype. This chain's CDR3 is CASSSGRGGSDTIYF. Here the CDR3 DNA reads TGCGCCAGCAGCTCCGGGCGAGGTGGGTCGGACACCATATATTTT. The chain carries TRBV5-1 and TRBJ1-3, with D uncertain. Trimming cost V 3 bases and J 8 bases, with 18 bases left between them. There are 15 residues in the CDR3. The V gene's germline CDR1 is SGHRS and CDR2 YFSETQ.